Below are 27 T cell receptor beta chains sequenced from a single sample in a study of post-analysis software for immune sequencing data. No antigen has been identified for these receptors. Unique molecular identifiers featured in each of the TCR beta cDNA libraries. Each CDR3 protein gets one entry after TCRdb re-called the PCR reads with MiXCR. The sample lists about 760,000 distinct CDR3 sequences, 25% to 30% occurring once. Study-wide points: Roughly five TRBV segments appeared more often in patients than in controls, and TRBV5-6, TRBV5-1 and TRBV20-1 were among these.

Sequencing was carried out using blood. These TCRs come from a girl between 5 and 17 years old with multiple sclerosis.

The V gene is TRBV14, the J gene TRBJ2-2; D is perhaps TRBD1 (5 bases). Germline lookup yields CDR1 SGHDN and CDR2 FVKESK. The V and J ends lost 1 base and 4 bases respectively, with 13 bases between them. The CDR3 sequence is 16 residues long. CDR3 region: CASSQGARVATGELFF. In nucleotides, the CDR3 is TGTGCCAGCAGCCAAGGAGCCAGGGTAGCCACCGGGGAGCTGTTTTTT.

This sequence joins TRBV20-1 and TRBJ2-7, with TRBD1 matching over 8 bases. CDR1 is DFQATT, CDR2 SNEGSKA, per germline (reference sequence). The trim removed 4 bases at V and 2 bases at J, leaving 10 bases unmatched. The CDR3 contains 15 residues. As DNA, the CDR3 is TGCAGTGCTAAGGACCTTGGACAGGGACCCTACGAGCAGTACTTC. Translated: CSAKDLGQGPYEQYF.

Here the CDR3 DNA reads TGCGCCAGCAGCCCCCAGGCAGACGCCTACGAGCAGTACTTC. Its translation is CASSPQADAYEQYF. This chain uses TRBV5-1 with TRBJ2-7; D remains ambiguous. The V and J ends lost 4 bases and 2 bases respectively, with 13 bases between them. Germline loops: CDR1 SGHRS, CDR2 YFSETQ. The CDR3 runs 14 residues.

The chain joins TRBV6-5 to TRBJ2-2; the match to TRBD1 covers 10 bases. Germline CDR1 is MNHEY and CDR2 is SVGAGI. With V trimmed by 0 bases and J by 2 bases, 6 bases remained unmatched. The CDR3 covers 18 residues. CDR3 sequence (DNA): TGTGCCAGCAGTTACTCGAAGGGACAGGGGACTAACACCGGGGAGCTGTTTTTT. Encoded protein: CASSYSKGQGTNTGELFF.

The chain carries TRBV20-1 and TRBJ1-2; 12 nucleotides agree with TRBD1. The junction had 9 bases not matched to a gene; V was cut back by 5 bases and J by 8 bases. In germline, CDR1 is DFQATT, CDR2 SNEGSKA (reference sequence). The CDR3 is 14 residues long. CDR3 in DNA: TGCAGTGCTGCCGGGACAGGGGGCCCGAAAGGCTACACCTTC. Translation gives CSAAGTGGPKGYTF.

This clonotype has just a few counts. The chain employs TRBV27 and TRBJ2-1, with D possibly being TRBD1 or TRBD2 (5 bases each). The V end was cut by 5 bases, the J end by 3 bases, with 20 bases between. Looked up from germline, CDR1 is MNHEY and CDR2 is SMNVEV (reference sequence). The CDR3 extends over 17 amino acids. The CDR3 DNA reads TGTGCCAGCAGTCCTATATACCGGGACGGTTTCTACAATGAGCAGTTCTTC. Its protein is CASSPIYRDGFYNEQFF.

The sample holds many counts of this clonotype. V and J are TRBV28 and TRBJ2-6, with D hard to call. Deletions cut 7 bases from V and 0 bases from J, with 7 bases between. Germline assignment: CDR1 MDHEN and CDR2 SYDVKM. The CDR3 consists of 14 residues. CDR3 nucleotides: TGTGCCAGCACCCTTAGCTCTGGGGCCAACGTCCTGACTTTC. Its protein is CASTLSSGANVLTF.

There are a few counts of this clonotype. The chain recombines TRBV14 with TRBJ1-5; D unresolved. Germline V gene lookup returns CDR1 SGHDN and CDR2 FVKESK. The V gene lost 2 bases and the J gene lost 0 bases, with 11 bases spanning the gap. This CDR3 comprises 16 residues. The CDR3 is CASSQKPQHSNQPQHF. The CDR3 DNA reads as TGTGCCAGCAGCCAAAAGCCCCAGCATAGCAATCAGCCCCAGCATTTT.

This sequence joins TRBV3-1 and TRBJ2-5, with 9 positions matching TRBD2. Germline assignment: CDR1 LGHDT and CDR2 YNNKEL (reference sequence). This CDR3 region has 18 residues. Losses at the gene ends were 0 bases for V and 2 bases for J; bases not matched to a gene: 10. The CDR3 reads CASSQESRLAGLQETQYF. CDR3 nucleotides: TGTGCCAGCAGCCAAGAGTCGAGGCTAGCGGGGCTTCAAGAGACCCAGTACTTC.

The chain is built from TRBV5-1 and TRBJ2-6, with D possibly called TRBD1 or TRBD2 (5 bases each). Trimming removed 5 bases at V and 0 bases at J, with 12 bases between. The length of the CDR3 is 16 residues. Per the germline V gene, CDR1 is SGHRS and CDR2 is YFSETQ. CDR3 nucleotides: TGCGCCAGCAGTCGGGACGGGCGCTCTGGGGCCAACGTCCTGACTTTC. Its protein product is CASSRDGRSGANVLTF.

CDR3 in amino acids: CSGWTFETQYF. The CDR3 region has the DNA TGCAGTGGATGGACATTCGAGACCCAGTACTTC. The genes are TRBV20-1 and TRBJ2-5; D might be TRBD1 (5 bases). The CDR3 loop spans 11 amino acids. Deletions cut 7 bases from V and 5 bases from J, with 11 bases between. Germline CDR1 reads DFQATT; CDR2 reads SNEGSKA (reference sequence).

The chain employs TRBV6-2 or TRBV6-3 and TRBJ2-3; D call uncertain. V lost 0 bases, J lost 10 bases, and 23 bases lay in between. Germline values: CDR1 MNHEY, CDR2 SVGEGT. CDR3 length: 17 amino acids. The CDR3 sequence: CASSYSNLAGPPDAQYF. As DNA, the CDR3 is TGTGCCAGCAGTTACTCGAACCTGGCAGGACCTCCTGATGCGCAGTATTTT.

The table lists this clonotype with a few counts. This chain links TRBV6-6 with TRBJ2-7, with 13 positions matching TRBD2. The J call may not be correct, given that the DNA end is closer to TRBJ2-5. CDR1 and CDR2 from the germline V gene are MNHNY and SVGAGI (reference sequence). The CDR3 runs to 15 residues. The CDR3 loop is CASNPGTSGKETQYF. The CDR3 region has the DNA TGTGCCAGCAACCCCGGGACTAGCGGGAAAGAGACCCAGTACTTC.

The table lists this clonotype with a few counts. The V gene is TRBV29-1, the J gene TRBJ2-1, with a possible D match to TRBD1 (6 bases). CDR3 length: 14 residues. Germline CDR1 SQVTM, CDR2 ANQGSEA. With 1 base removed from V and 5 bases from J, the gap between germline ends came to 12 bases. CDR3 loop: CSVEAAGVNNEQFF. CDR3 DNA: TGCAGCGTTGAAGCGGCAGGGGTAAACAATGAGCAGTTCTTC.

This clonotype was seen ten or more times. The chain couples TRBV29-1 to TRBJ2-7, with a tentative D call TRBD2 (6 bases). V was cut by 7 bases and J by 5 bases, with 18 bases left in between. Germline values: CDR1 SQVTM, CDR2 ANQGSEA. The length of the CDR3 is 13 residues. The CDR3 spells CSGAPIGRNEQYF. CDR3 in DNA: TGCAGCGGAGCCCCCATAGGGAGGAACGAGCAGTACTTC.

This clonotype was counted only a few times. The chain joins TRBV5-1 to TRBJ1-6; 7 bases agree with TRBD1. The CDR3 is 15 residues long. In germline, CDR1 is SGHRS, CDR2 YFSETQ. Trimming cost V 1 base and J 9 bases; bases outside gene matches: 7. The CDR3 sequence is CASSLMNRGGSPLHF. CDR3 bases: TGCGCCAGCAGCTTGATGAACAGGGGAGGTTCACCCCTCCACTTT.

This clonotype was detected a few times. J is TRBJ1-1 and V is TRBV6-5; D possibly corresponds to TRBD1 (5 bases). Trimming took 5 bases from V and 4 from J, leaving 8 bases between them. This CDR3 is 12 amino acids long. Germline CDR1 reads MNHEY; CDR2 reads SVGAGI. CDR3 coding DNA: TGTGCCAGCAGTCGAAGGGGCACTGAAGCTTTCTTT. It translates to CASSRRGTEAFF.

This chain links TRBV6-1 with TRBJ1-2; TRBD1 matches 7 bases. V lost 8 bases, J lost 4 bases, and 7 bases stayed unmatched. This CDR3 is 13 amino acids long. Germline assignment: CDR1 MNHNS and CDR2 SASEGT. CDR3 nucleotide sequence: TGTGCCAGCGACTGGGGGACAGCCTATGGCTACACCTTC. Translation: CASDWGTAYGYTF.

This clonotype has a handful of counts. The rearrangement joins TRBV11-2 to TRBJ2-1; 9 nucleotides match TRBD1. The CDR3 has 17 residues. CDR1 is SGHAT, CDR2 FQNNGV, per germline. V lost 1 base and J lost 7; bases outside the gene matches: 11. CDR3 amino acids: CASSLGAVDRGRNEQFF. Written as DNA, the CDR3 is TGTGCCAGCAGCTTAGGGGCCGTGGACAGGGGTCGGAATGAGCAGTTCTTC. Full variable domain (outside the CDR3, taken from reference TRBV11-2 and TRBJ2-1): EAGVAQSPRYKIIEKRQSVAFWCNPISGHATLYWYQQILGQGPKLLIQFQNNGVVDDSQLPKDRFSAERLKGVDSTLKIQPAKLEDSAVYLCASSLGAVDRGRNEQFFGPGTRLTVL.

This clonotype was picked up many times. The genes are TRBV6-1 and TRBJ1-2, with D unclear. CDR1 is MNHNS, CDR2 SASEGT, per germline. The CDR3 length is 11 residues. Trimming stripped 4 bases from V and 5 bases from J, with 5 bases between. The CDR3 DNA sequence: TGTGCCAGCAGTGGTCGATATGGCTACACCTTC. Protein product: CASSGRYGYTF.

In nucleotides, the CDR3 is TGCAGTGCTTGCAGGGGACTAGGACGCAATGAGCAGTTCTTC. Encoded protein: CSACRGLGRNEQFF. The genes are TRBV20-1 and TRBJ2-1; TRBD2 matches at 8 bases. The V gene's germline CDR1 is DFQATT and CDR2 SNEGSKA (reference sequence). This CDR3 comprises 14 residues. With 5 bases clipped from V and 6 bases from J, the junction kept 9 bases outside the gene matches.

This clonotype was counted a few times. This sequence joins TRBV7-8 and TRBJ2-6; D remains ambiguous. The CDR3 has 17 residues. V was clipped by 3 bases and J by 0 bases, with 12 bases between them. Germline loops: CDR1 SGHVS, CDR2 FQNEAQ. The CDR3 DNA reads TGTGCCAGCAGCTTGTTCGGCCGGAGCTCTGGGGCCAACGTCCTGACTTTC. Translating gives CASSLFGRSSGANVLTF.

Concerning this clonotype: Germline and junction disagree at one end, which may indicate a read error. The chain couples TRBV29-1 to TRBJ1-2; D gene ambiguous. This CDR3 contains 10 residues. Per the germline V gene, CDR1 is SQVTM and CDR2 is ANQGSEA. CDR3 sequence: CGVWDYGYTF. DNA of the CDR3: TGCGGCGTTTGGGACTATGGCTACACCTTC. The full variable domain, its missing parts supplied by reference TRBV29-1 and TRBJ1-2, is SAVISQKPSRDICQRGTSLTIQCQVDSQVTMMFWYRQQPGQSLTLIATANQGSEATYESGFVIDKFPISRPNLTFSTLTVSNMSPEDSSIYLCGVWDYGYTFGSGTRLTVV.

The rearrangement joins TRBV27 to TRBJ2-3, with D unclear. V shed 7 bases and J shed 10 bases, with 12 bases lying between them. The CDR3 is 11 amino acids. Germline V gene lookup returns CDR1 MNHEY and CDR2 SMNVEV (reference sequence). CDR3 bases: TGTGCCAGCATCAACTCTGGGTCGCAGTATTTT. It encodes CASINSGSQYF.

In the case of this clonotype: One end of the junction is discordant with germline, which a read error may explain. CDR3 sequence (DNA): TGTGCTAGCAGCTCCGGACTAGCGGGGGGCGATACGCAGTATTTT. Protein: CASSSGLAGGDTQYF. J is TRBJ2-3 and V is TRBV7-7; 14 nucleotides agree with TRBD2. The CDR3 has 15 amino acids. Germline V gives CDR1 SSHAT, CDR2 FNYEAQ (reference sequence).

The chain employs TRBV28 and TRBJ1-2; D perhaps matches TRBD1 (6 bases). Germline CDR1 reads MDHEN; CDR2 reads SYDVKM. CDR3 length: 12 amino acids. V lost 2 bases, J lost 6 bases, and 7 bases lay in between. Here the CDR3 DNA reads TGTGCCAGCAGTTTACAGGGGAATGGCTACACCTTC. It encodes CASSLQGNGYTF.

This clonotype was observed a handful of times. The chain carries TRBV2 and TRBJ1-4, with 7 bases identical to TRBD1. The V gene's germline CDR1 is SNHLY and CDR2 FYNNEI. J gave up 3 bases and V 9 bases, and 7 bases lay outside the gene matches. CDR3 size: 14 residues. CDR3 residues: CARATGTANEKLFF. The CDR3, as DNA: TGTGCCAGAGCGACCGGGACAGCTAATGAAAAACTGTTTTTT.